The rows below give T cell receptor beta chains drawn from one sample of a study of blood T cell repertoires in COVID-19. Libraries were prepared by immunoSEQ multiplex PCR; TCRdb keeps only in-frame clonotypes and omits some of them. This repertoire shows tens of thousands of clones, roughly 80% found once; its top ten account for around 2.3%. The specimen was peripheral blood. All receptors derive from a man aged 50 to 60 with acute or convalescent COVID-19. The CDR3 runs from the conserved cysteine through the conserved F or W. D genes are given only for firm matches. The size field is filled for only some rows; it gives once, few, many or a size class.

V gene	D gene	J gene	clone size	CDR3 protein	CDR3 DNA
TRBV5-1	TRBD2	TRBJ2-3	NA	CASSARPAGGGSTDTQYF	TGCGCCAGCAGCGCCCGTCCTGCGGGAGGGGGGAGCACAGATACGCAGTATTTT
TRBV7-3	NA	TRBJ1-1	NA	CASSFLGGVNTEAFF	TGTGCCAGCAGCTTCCTAGGGGGGGTTAACACTGAAGCTTTCTTT
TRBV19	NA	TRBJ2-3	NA	CASSISTDSTDTQYF	TGTGCCAGTAGTATCAGCACAGACAGCACAGATACGCAGTATTTT
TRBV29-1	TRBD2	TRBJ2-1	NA	CSARSGLDDNEQFF	TGCAGCGCCCGGTCGGGACTAGATGACAATGAGCAGTTCTTC
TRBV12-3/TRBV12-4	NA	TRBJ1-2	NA	CASSGSSNYGYTF	TGTGCCAGCAGTGGCTCTTCTAACTATGGCTACACCTTC
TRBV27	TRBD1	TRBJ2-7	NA	CASSLPSGTGAYEQYF	TGTGCCAGCAGTTTACCCTCCGGGACAGGGGCCTACGAGCAGTACTTC
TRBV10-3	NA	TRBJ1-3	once	CAISESGGAGSGNTIYF	TGTGCCATCAGTGAGTCTGGAGGGGCTGGGTCTGGAAACACCATATATTTT
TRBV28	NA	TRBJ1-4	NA	CASTGGNEKLFF	TGTGCCAGCACAGGTGGGAATGAAAAACTGTTTTTT
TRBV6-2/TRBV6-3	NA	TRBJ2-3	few	CASSYRSTPTDTQYF	TGTGCCAGCAGTTACAGATCCACACCCACAGATACGCAGTATTTT
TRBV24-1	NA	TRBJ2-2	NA	CATSGDSKTGELFF	TGTGCCACCAGTGGTGACTCGAAAACCGGGGAGCTGTTTTTT
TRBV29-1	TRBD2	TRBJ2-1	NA	CSVDGTSGFNEQFF	TGCAGCGTTGACGGGACTAGCGGGTTCAATGAGCAGTTCTTC
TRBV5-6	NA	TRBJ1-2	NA	CASTLGGPGIYGYTF	TGTGCCAGCACCCTCGGAGGTCCAGGAATCTATGGCTACACCTTC
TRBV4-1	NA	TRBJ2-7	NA	CASSQGGSYEQYF	TGCGCCAGCAGCCAAGGAGGGAGCTACGAGCAGTACTTC
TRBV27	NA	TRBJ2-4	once	CASSLLGQGWAKNIQYF	TGTGCCAGCAGTTTATTGGGTCAGGGTTGGGCCAAAAACATTCAGTACTTC
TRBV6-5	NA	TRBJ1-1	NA	CASKRLMNTEAFF	TGTGCCAGCAAGAGGCTCATGAACACTGAAGCTTTCTTT
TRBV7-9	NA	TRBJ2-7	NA	CASIFRGAYEQYF	TGTGCCAGCATCTTCAGGGGGGCCTACGAGCAGTACTTC
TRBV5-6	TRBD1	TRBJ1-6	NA	CASSYRQGSNSPLHF	TGTGCCAGCAGCTACCGACAGGGGAGTAATTCACCCCTCCACTTT
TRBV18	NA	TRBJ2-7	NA	CASSPTDGYEQYF	TGTGCCAGCTCACCAACAGACGGCTACGAGCAGTACTTC
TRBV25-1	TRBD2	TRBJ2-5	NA	CASSRSGTSLETQYF	TGTGCCAGCTCCCGATCCGGGACTAGCTTGGAGACCCAGTACTTC
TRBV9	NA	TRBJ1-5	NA	CASSPEGGPRPQHF	TGTGCCAGCAGCCCGGAGGGAGGACCGAGGCCCCAGCATTTT
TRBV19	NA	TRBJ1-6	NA	CASSEGIDSPLHF	TGTGCCAGTAGTGAGGGCATAGATTCACCCCTCCACTTT
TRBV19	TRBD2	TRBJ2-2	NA	CASSILSGGLATGELFF	TGTGCCAGTAGTATTCTCAGCGGGGGGCTTGCCACCGGGGAGCTGTTTTTT
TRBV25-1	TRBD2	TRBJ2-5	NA	CASTKGTSGGETQYF	TGTGCCAGCACCAAAGGGACTAGCGGAGGAGAGACCCAGTACTTC
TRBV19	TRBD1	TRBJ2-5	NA	CASSLTGTGKETQYF	TGTGCCAGTAGTCTTACCGGGACAGGGAAAGAGACCCAGTACTTC
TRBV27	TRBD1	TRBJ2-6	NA	CASSSTGGHSSGANVLTF	TGTGCCAGCAGTTCGACAGGGGGCCATAGCTCTGGGGCCAACGTCCTGACTTTC
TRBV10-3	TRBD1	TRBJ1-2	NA	CAISSWTGTYGYTF	TGTGCCATCAGTTCTTGGACAGGGACTTATGGCTACACCTTC
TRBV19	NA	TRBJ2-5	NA	CASSGGRQETQYF	TGTGCCAGTAGTGGTGGGAGACAAGAGACCCAGTACTTC
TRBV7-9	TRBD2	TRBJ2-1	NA	CASSLLAGGREQFF	TGTGCCAGCAGCTTGCTAGCGGGAGGACGGGAGCAGTTCTTC
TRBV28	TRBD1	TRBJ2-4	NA	CASTGQGALNDIQYF	TGTGCCAGCACCGGACAGGGGGCCCTAAATGACATTCAGTACTTC